This record concerns one T cell receptor (beta chain) sequence. Its antigen is unknown. The data are from a study of early T cells in non-severe SARS-CoV-2 infection. Looking at the study overall: Sequenced bulk RNA came from whole blood that was unsorted, and chains were unpaired. Points from the study as a whole: Reliance on VDJdb matching favored anti-spike CD8 responses; private and CD4 specificities were missed.

Germline CDR1 and CDR2: SGHTA and FQGNSA. This CDR3 spans 15 amino acids. V trimming: 2 bases; J trimming: 6 bases; junction bases outside the gene matches: 8. Unique molecular identifiers were attached to individual cDNA molecules. One entry per CDR3 protein results from TCRdb running MiXCR on the 5' RACE reads. In the table there are 90,000 to 120,000 distinct CDR3 sequences, 11% of which are singletons. The gene calls are TRBV7-2 and TRBJ2-3; TRBD2 matches 7 bases. The source is an adult who was a healthcare worker with PCR-confirmed SARS-CoV-2 infection or an uninfected control (not recorded which). Sequencing input: whole blood. CDR3 loop: CASSLTGGEGDTQYF. The CDR3 DNA sequence: TGTGCCAGCAGCTTAACTGGAGGGGAGGGGGATACGCAGTATTTT.